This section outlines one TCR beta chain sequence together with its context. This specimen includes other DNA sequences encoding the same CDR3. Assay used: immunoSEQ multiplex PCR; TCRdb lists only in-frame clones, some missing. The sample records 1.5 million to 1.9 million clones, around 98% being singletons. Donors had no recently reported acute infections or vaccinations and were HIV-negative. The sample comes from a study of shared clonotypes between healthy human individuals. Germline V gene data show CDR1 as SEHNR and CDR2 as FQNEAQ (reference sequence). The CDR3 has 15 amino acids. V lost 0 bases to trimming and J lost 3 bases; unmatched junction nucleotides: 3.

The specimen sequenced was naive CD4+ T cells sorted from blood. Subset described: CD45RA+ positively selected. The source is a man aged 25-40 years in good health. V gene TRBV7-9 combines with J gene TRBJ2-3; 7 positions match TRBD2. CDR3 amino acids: CASSLAGGRTDTQYF. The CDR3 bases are TGTGCCAGCAGCTTAGCGGGAGGGCGAACAGATACGCAGTATTTT.